Shown below are 24 T cell receptor beta chains from a single sample sequenced in a study of shared clonotypes between healthy human individuals. Assay used: immunoSEQ multiplex PCR; TCRdb lists only in-frame clones, some missing. The sample contains roughly 700,000 clones, less than 95% of which appear only once. The sequenced sample was memory CD8+ T cells from PBMCs. Stated subset: CD45RO+ cells pooled with CCR7-negative TemRA cells. All receptors come from a man between 18 and 35 years old in good health. Some clones in this sample may be carry-over from other donors' samples.

This clone has a single count. The chain recombines TRBV7-9 with TRBJ2-3; 11 nucleotides align to TRBD2. Germline trimming cut 3 bases from V and 2 bases from J; bases unmatched to any gene: 4. The germline gives CDR1 SEHNR, CDR2 FQNEAQ (reference sequence). The CDR3 length is 16 residues. CDR3 in DNA: TGTGCCAGCAGCTTCCCGGGACTAGCGGACACAGATACGCAGTATTTT. Residues: CASSFPGLADTDTQYF.

V is TRBV5-8 and J is TRBJ2-7; D not resolved. The CDR3 has 14 residues. V was clipped by 3 bases and J by 1 base, with 11 bases between them. The germline V gene encodes CDR1 SGHTS and CDR2 YDEGEE. As DNA, the CDR3 is TGTGCCAGCAGCTCAGGAGACTCGTCCTACGAGCAGTACTTC. Protein product: CASSSGDSSYEQYF.

This sequence joins TRBV19 and TRBJ2-1, with TRBD2 matching over 9 bases. CDR1 is LNHDA, CDR2 SQIVND, per germline (reference sequence). The trim removed 8 bases at V and 10 bases at J, leaving 12 bases unmatched. This CDR3 has 14 residues. The CDR3 is CASGGITSGPEQFF. The CDR3 DNA follows: TGTGCCAGTGGGGGGATAACTAGCGGGCCCGAGCAGTTCTTC.

In nucleotides, the CDR3 is TGTGCCAGCAGCCGGGGGATGGCTAGCGGCAATGAGCAGTTCTTC. Protein: CASSRGMASGNEQFF. The rearrangement joins TRBV14 to TRBJ2-1; 7 nucleotides align to TRBD2. From germline, CDR1 is SGHDN and CDR2 FVKESK. J gave up 6 bases and V 4 bases, and 9 bases lay outside the gene matches. This CDR3 contains 15 residues.

The chain combines TRBV6-5 with TRBJ2-7; D is unresolved. Trimming left V 6 bases short and J 0 bases short, with 12 bases between. The CDR3 runs 14 residues. The germline gives CDR1 MNHEY, CDR2 SVGAGI. DNA for the CDR3: TGTGCCAGCAGCTTGCGGATGAGCTCCTACGAGCAGTACTTC. This gives the protein CASSLRMSSYEQYF.

The gene calls are TRBV27 and TRBJ2-1, with TRBD1 matching over 8 bases. The V and J ends lost 2 bases and 0 bases, in that order; junction bases with no gene match: 9. Germline CDR1 reads MNHEY; CDR2 reads SMNVEV (reference sequence). There are 18 residues in the CDR3. CDR3 in amino acids: CASSLGPGGVLSYNEQFF. DNA for the CDR3: TGTGCCAGCAGTTTAGGACCAGGGGGCGTTCTCTCCTACAATGAGCAGTTCTTC.

This clone was picked up one time. The V and J genes are TRBV7-9 and TRBJ2-7, with 9 bases lining up with TRBD2. The germline V gene has CDR1 SEHNR and CDR2 FQNEAQ (reference sequence). Trimming at V came to 1 base and at J to 3 bases, leaving 4 bases not matched to a gene. There are 15 residues in the CDR3. CDR3 loop: CASSLDSGSGYEQYF. CDR3 nucleotides: TGTGCCAGCAGCTTAGATAGCGGGAGTGGCTACGAGCAGTACTTC.

The V and J genes are TRBV27 and TRBJ2-7; 8 positions agree with TRBD2. The length of the CDR3 is 16 residues. V lost 5 bases and J lost 3; bases outside the gene matches: 12. Germline V lookup: CDR1 MNHEY, CDR2 SMNVEV (reference sequence). The CDR3 loop is CASSPSAGGRFYEQYF. In DNA form, the CDR3 reads TGTGCCAGCAGTCCCTCGGCGGGCGGGAGGTTCTACGAGCAGTACTTC.

The table lists this clone with a count of one. J is TRBJ1-4 and V is TRBV7-9; D might be TRBD1 (5 bases). CDR3 length: 15 amino acids. Germline V gene lookup returns CDR1 SEHNR and CDR2 FQNEAQ (reference sequence). V lost 0 bases to trimming and J lost 8 bases, with 13 bases between them. The CDR3 here is CASSLAIGVDEKLFF. For the CDR3, the DNA is TGTGCCAGCAGCTTAGCGATAGGGGTGGACGAAAAACTGTTTTTT. Drawing the rest from reference TRBV7-9 and TRBJ1-4, the complete variable domain is DTGVSQNPRHKITKRGQNVTFRCDPISEHNRLYWYRQTLGQGPEFLTYFQNEAQLEKSRLLSDRFSAERPKGSFSTLEIQRTEQGDSAMYLCASSLAIGVDEKLFFGSGTQLSVL.

This chain uses TRBV6-5 with TRBJ1-5, with D possibly being TRBD1 (6 bases). The CDR3 contains 13 residues. Germline CDR1 is MNHEY and CDR2 is SVGAGI. V dropped 6 bases and J dropped 4 bases, with 10 bases sitting between them. The CDR3, as DNA: TGTGCCAGCAGAACGACAGGAAATCAGCCCCAGCATTTT. Its translation is CASRTTGNQPQHF.

This chain connects TRBV2 to TRBJ1-1; 7 bases line up with TRBD1. The V and J ends lost 2 bases and 0 bases, in that order; junction bases with no gene match: 6. This CDR3 is 16 amino acids long. Germline CDR1 reads SNHLY; CDR2 reads FYNNEI. Here the CDR3 reads CASSEWTRGVNTEAFF. CDR3 DNA sequence: TGTGCCAGCAGTGAATGGACCAGGGGGGTGAACACTGAAGCTTTCTTT.

V is TRBV14 and J is TRBJ2-3, with 9 bases matching TRBD2. Germline assignment: CDR1 SGHDN and CDR2 FVKESK. With 4 bases clipped from V and 6 bases from J, the junction kept 11 bases outside the gene matches. CDR3 length: 16 amino acids. The CDR3 bases are TGTGCCAGCAGCCCCTTCCGGGGCGGGAGGGCCGATACGCAGTATTTT. Translation gives CASSPFRGGRADTQYF.

The chain uses TRBV7-9 and TRBJ2-5; the D gene is possibly TRBD1 (5 bases). Germline CDR1 and CDR2: SEHNR and FQNEAQ (reference sequence). This CDR3 spans 14 amino acids. Deletions cut 1 base from V and 2 bases from J, with 8 bases between. CDR3 amino acids: CASSLVGAQETQYF. The CDR3 DNA reads TGTGCCAGCAGCTTAGTTGGGGCACAAGAGACCCAGTACTTC.

The chain carries TRBV9 and TRBJ2-7; possible D gene TRBD2, 6 bases. Germline assignment: CDR1 SGDLS and CDR2 YYNGEE. CDR3 length: 11 residues. V lost 7 bases and J 5 bases, leaving 10 bases between the germline ends. DNA of the CDR3: TGTGCCAGCGGCGGGAATAACGAGCAGTACTTC. Translating it yields CASGGNNEQYF.

This rearrangement joins TRBV10-3 to TRBJ2-7; D unresolved. Per the germline V gene, CDR1 is ENHRY and CDR2 is SYGVKD. The CDR3 runs to 14 residues. V gave up 0 bases and J gave up 2 bases, with 8 bases separating them. The CDR3 protein is CAISESVRTYEQYF. DNA of the CDR3: TGTGCCATCAGTGAGTCCGTCAGAACCTACGAGCAGTACTTC.

The chain couples TRBV6-1 to TRBJ2-3, with TRBD2 matching 7 bases. The V and J ends lost 3 bases and 1 base, in that order; junction bases with no gene match: 4. CDR1 and CDR2 from the germline V gene are MNHNS and SASEGT. This CDR3 contains 15 residues. CDR3 nucleotide sequence: TGTGCCAGCAGTGACCGCGGGAGACGCACAGATACGCAGTATTTT. Protein product: CASSDRGRRTDTQYF.

This chain links TRBV11-2 with TRBJ2-1; either TRBD1 or TRBD2 may fit D (5 bases each). Between the trimmed V and J ends, which lost 9 bases and 5 bases, there was a span of 14 bases. Germline V CDR1 and CDR2: SGHAT, FQNNGV. This CDR3 comprises 13 residues. DNA of the CDR3: TGTGCCAGTGTCCGGGGCGCTAACAATGAGCAGTTCTTC. Its protein product is CASVRGANNEQFF.

The CDR3 reads CASSLGDPNGETQYF. Here the CDR3 DNA reads TGTGCCAGCAGTTTAGGGGACCCCAACGGGGAGACCCAGTACTTC. The J gene is TRBJ2-5, the V gene TRBV27; D tentatively reads TRBD1 or TRBD2 (5 bases each). V was cut by 2 bases and J by 5 bases, with 15 bases left in between. The CDR3 runs 15 residues. Germline lookup yields CDR1 MNHEY and CDR2 SMNVEV (reference sequence).

The V gene is TRBV4-1, the J gene TRBJ2-1; TRBD1 agrees at 10 bases. V trimming: 3 bases; J trimming: 4 bases; junction bases outside the gene matches: 6. The CDR3 extends over 16 amino acids. Germline CDR1 reads MGHRA; CDR2 reads YSYEKL. In DNA, the CDR3 is TGCGCCAGCAGCCAGCCGGGACAGGGGAATTACAATGAGCAGTTCTTC. Protein product: CASSQPGQGNYNEQFF.

This chain connects TRBV23-1 to TRBJ1-5; TRBD1 might be the D (6 bases). TRBV23-1 is sorted into the ORF group, with uncertain function. The CDR3 consists of 17 residues. Trimming took off 2 bases at V and 5 bases at J, with 19 bases between the two ends. CDR3 residues: CASSQRTGKVKDQPQHF. CDR3 DNA: TGCGCCAGCAGTCAACGTACAGGGAAGGTGAAGGATCAGCCCCAGCATTTT.

This clone was seen a few times. The CDR3 DNA reads as TGTGCCAGCAGCTCGGGACTAGCGACTACTACAGATACGCAGTATTTT. Translating it yields CASSSGLATTTDTQYF. This chain joins TRBV7-6 and TRBJ2-3, with 10 bases lining up with TRBD2. The length of the CDR3 is 16 residues. The germline gives CDR1 SGHVS, CDR2 FNYEAQ. Unmatched junction bases numbered 7, after V lost 4 bases and J lost 3 bases.

The chain links TRBV7-6 to TRBJ2-3; no reliable D call. Per germline, CDR1 SGHVS and CDR2 FNYEAQ. The CDR3 length is 13 residues. V dropped 6 bases and J dropped 4 bases, with 11 bases sitting between them. The CDR3 nucleotides are TGTGCCAGCAGTCGGCAAGTTTCAGATACGCAGTATTTT. Translation gives CASSRQVSDTQYF.

This clone was seen only once. V usage is TRBV9 and J usage is TRBJ2-2, with a tentative D call TRBD2 (6 bases). The CDR3 contains 15 residues. Germline V lookup: CDR1 SGDLS, CDR2 YYNGEE. Trimming pared 3 bases from V and 3 bases from J, leaving 12 bases between. The CDR3, as DNA: TGTGCCAGCAGCGGGACGGGAGTGGACACCGGGGAGCTGTTTTTT. Its protein is CASSGTGVDTGELFF.

This clone came up once. The chain links TRBV4-1 to TRBJ2-7; D perhaps matches TRBD2 (5 bases). Per the germline V gene, CDR1 is MGHRA and CDR2 is YSYEKL. With 5 bases removed from V and 3 bases from J, the gap between germline ends came to 14 bases. The CDR3 is 14 residues long. The CDR3 protein is CASSLKEADYEQYF. In DNA form, the CDR3 reads TGCGCCAGCAGCTTAAAGGAGGCTGACTACGAGCAGTACTTC.